This T cell receptor (beta chain) was found in a study of cytomegalovirus exposure and HLA in healthy donors. Overall study context: The 120 validation repertoires were produced on the same platform as the approximately 670 repertoires of the first cohort. This was reported in a later analysis.

TCRdb's table, derived via immunoSEQ multiplex PCR, lists solely in-frame clones and lacks some. The data contain 130,000 to 150,000 clones, about nine tenths of them singletons. A remark on this clone: Its antigen remains unidentified.

Trimming removed 10 bases at V and 1 base at J, with 14 bases between. This CDR3 is 14 amino acids long. CDR1 is MNHNS, CDR2 SASEGT, per germline. Overall study findings and caveats: Accounts indicate the classifier identified cytomegalovirus status with strong specificity and sensitivity. A list of 164 TCR beta chains associated with cytomegalovirus was given. CMV antigen specificity of a few CMV-associated chains was confirmed in vitro.

The sequence was obtained from a man younger than 30 in good health and CMV-seropositive. Sequencing was done on a sample of PBMCs. V is TRBV6-1 and J is TRBJ1-5, with a possible D match to TRBD1 (5 bases). CDR3 coding DNA: TGTGCCACTGAGACGGGGGTAAGCAATCAGCCCCAGCATTTT. It codes for CATETGVSNQPQHF.